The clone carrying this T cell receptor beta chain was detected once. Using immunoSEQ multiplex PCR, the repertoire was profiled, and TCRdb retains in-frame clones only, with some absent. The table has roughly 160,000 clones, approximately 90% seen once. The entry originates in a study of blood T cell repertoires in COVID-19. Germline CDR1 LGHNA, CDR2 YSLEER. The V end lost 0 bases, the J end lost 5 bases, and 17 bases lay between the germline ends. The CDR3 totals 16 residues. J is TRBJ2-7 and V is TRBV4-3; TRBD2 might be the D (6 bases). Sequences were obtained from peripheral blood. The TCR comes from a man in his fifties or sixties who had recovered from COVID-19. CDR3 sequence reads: CASSQDMLALINEQYF. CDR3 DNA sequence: TGCGCCAGCAGCCAAGATATGCTAGCGTTAATCAACGAGCAGTACTTC.